This T cell receptor beta chain was recorded in a study of T cell responses to AZD1222 COVID-19 vaccine. Whole-study context: Combined were second doses at about 4 or about 12 weeks. Broader study findings: Spike-specific TCR breadth rose after two AZD1222 doses, and depth rose as well.

This clone was seen a few times. The antigen is undetermined. TCRdb's table, derived via immunoSEQ multiplex PCR, lists solely in-frame clones and lacks some. The data hold 80,000 or so clones, with about 82% observed a single time. This CDR3 spans 15 amino acids. Germline V CDR1 and CDR2: SGDLS, YYNGEE. V was cut by 5 bases and J by 8 bases, with 17 bases left in between. The rearrangement links TRBV9 to TRBJ1-6, with D possibly matching TRBD1 (5 bases). This clonotype was obtained from an adult in good health. The input for sequencing was peripheral blood, taken on day 0 of AZD1222 vaccination. The CDR3 reads CASSWGGDSDSPLHF. In DNA form, the CDR3 reads TGTGCCAGCAGTTGGGGAGGGGACTCTGATTCACCCCTCCACTTT.